The 12 T cell receptor beta chains below were found in one sample sequenced in a study of blood T cells in healthy people across ages. Combining a sample-barcoded 5' primer with a J-beta primer mix, a second PCR ran for 7 to 11 cycles. In TCRdb, the 5' RACE reads were re-called with MiXCR into one record per CDR3 protein. Of 1.4 million to 1.5 million distinct CDR3 sequences in the sample, 35% to 45% are singletons; the top ten hold 7% to 9.5%. Sequences were obtained from blood. The source of these receptors is a woman aged 18-29 years in good health.

This clonotype was seen a handful of times. The chain couples TRBV25-1 to TRBJ1-2; tentative D call: TRBD1 (5 bases). Germline loops: CDR1 MGHDK, CDR2 SYGVNS. The CDR3 has 12 residues. Trimming pared 6 bases from V and 8 bases from J, leaving 13 bases between. The CDR3: CASRRDHTGYTF. The CDR3 DNA reads TGTGCCAGCAGGCGGGACCATACCGGCTACACCTTC.

V usage is TRBV11-2 and J usage is TRBJ2-5; maybe TRBD2 (7 bases). The V end was cut by 1 base, the J end by 6 bases, with 21 bases between. Looked up from germline, CDR1 is SGHAT and CDR2 is FQNNGV. This CDR3 is built from 17 residues. The CDR3 here is CASSLAPTRGPRKTQYF. The DNA for the CDR3 is TGTGCCAGCAGCTTAGCCCCAACGCGGGGGCCCAGGAAGACCCAGTACTTC.

On this clonotype: This clone may be a read error of a much larger clone one base away. The chain joins TRBV4-2 to TRBJ2-7; TRBD2 matches at 9 bases. The DNA matches TRBJ2-5 better at its end, which makes the J call doubtful. CDR1 is LGHNA and CDR2 is YNFKEQ in the germline V gene. There are 16 residues in the CDR3. CDR3 DNA sequence: TGTGCCAGCAGCCAAGAGCTGGTAGCGGGAGATGAGACCCAGTACTTC. This gives the protein CASSQELVAGDETQYF.

On this clonotype: The junction does not match germline at one end; this may be a read error. V and J are TRBV4-1 and TRBJ2-5; 7 nucleotides agree with TRBD1. In germline, CDR1 is MGHRA, CDR2 YSYEKL. The CDR3 length is 17 residues. The chain's CDR3 is CASGQGPTGAGKETQYF. The CDR3 nucleotides read TGCGCCAGCGGCCAAGGTCCCACAGGGGCGGGTAAAGAGACCCAGTACTTC.

This clonotype appeared a few times. The CDR3, as DNA: TGTGCCACCGCTCCGAGCCCCAATGAGCAGTTCTTC. Residues: CATAPSPNEQFF. The chain combines TRBV10-3 with TRBJ2-1, with D unresolved. The germline V and J ends were trimmed by 10 bases and 6 bases, with 13 bases remaining between them. The germline V gene encodes CDR1 ENHRY and CDR2 SYGVKD. CDR3 length equals 12 residues.

The chain uses TRBV6-5 and TRBJ2-6; TRBD2 matches at 14 bases. The CDR3 spans 18 residues. J gave up 3 bases and V 2 bases, and 3 bases lay outside the gene matches. Germline V gives CDR1 MNHEY, CDR2 SVGAGI. The CDR3 region has the DNA TGTGCCAGCAGTTACGGACTAGCGGGAGGAGGTGGGGCCAACGTCCTGACTTTC. This gives the protein CASSYGLAGGGGANVLTF.

The genes are TRBV6-1 and TRBJ2-3; D not resolved. CDR1 MNHNS and CDR2 SASEGT come from the germline V gene. This CDR3 has 14 residues. Trimming removed 3 bases at V and 3 bases at J, with 10 bases between. This CDR3 reads CASSELVGTDTQYF. CDR3 bases: TGTGCCAGCAGTGAGTTGGTGGGAACAGATACGCAGTATTTT.

The CDR3: CASSLDIQKTNEKLFF. The CDR3 DNA sequence: TGTGCCAGCAGCTTAGACATTCAAAAAACTAATGAAAAACTGTTTTTT. This chain joins TRBV7-9 and TRBJ1-4, with D uncertain. With 1 base removed from V and 1 base from J, the gap between germline ends came to 10 bases. Per germline, CDR1 SEHNR and CDR2 FQNEAQ (reference sequence). This CDR3 has 16 amino acids.

The genes are TRBV20-1 and TRBJ2-4; D is perhaps TRBD1 (7 bases). Matching the DNA end better, TRBJ2-7 makes the J call doubtful. The CDR3 contains 14 residues. CDR1 DFQATT and CDR2 SNEGSKA come from the germline V gene (reference sequence). CDR3 DNA sequence: TGCAGTGCTGCCCCGCGGGACAGAACCTACGAGCAGTACTTC. It codes for CSAAPRDRTYEQYF.

The genes are TRBV6-1 and TRBJ2-4; D is tentatively TRBD1 or TRBD2 (5 bases each). The germline V and J ends were trimmed by 8 bases and 13 bases, with 15 bases remaining between them. Germline loops: CDR1 MNHNS, CDR2 SASEGT. This CDR3 contains 11 residues. The DNA of the CDR3 is TGTGCCAGCCTAGGATCTTGGGGGCAGTACTTC. As protein: CASLGSWGQYF.

The rearrangement joins TRBV3-1 to TRBJ2-1; TRBD2 agrees at 7 bases. Judging by the DNA end, TRBJ2-7 fits better; the J call may be wrong. The germline V gene encodes CDR1 LGHDT and CDR2 YNNKEL (reference sequence). The CDR3 is 14 amino acids. The CDR3 region is CASSRLASYNEQYF. The CDR3 region has the DNA TGTGCCAGCAGCCGACTAGCCTCCTACAATGAGCAGTACTTC.

J is TRBJ2-1 and V is TRBV7-6, with 11 bases identical to TRBD2. The germline V gene encodes CDR1 SGHVS and CDR2 FNYEAQ. Losses at the gene ends were 4 bases for V and 3 bases for J; bases not matched to a gene: 5. The CDR3 is made up of 16 amino acids. The CDR3 here is CASSYQLAGDYNEQFF. CDR3 DNA: TGTGCCAGCAGCTACCAACTAGCGGGAGACTACAATGAGCAGTTCTTC.